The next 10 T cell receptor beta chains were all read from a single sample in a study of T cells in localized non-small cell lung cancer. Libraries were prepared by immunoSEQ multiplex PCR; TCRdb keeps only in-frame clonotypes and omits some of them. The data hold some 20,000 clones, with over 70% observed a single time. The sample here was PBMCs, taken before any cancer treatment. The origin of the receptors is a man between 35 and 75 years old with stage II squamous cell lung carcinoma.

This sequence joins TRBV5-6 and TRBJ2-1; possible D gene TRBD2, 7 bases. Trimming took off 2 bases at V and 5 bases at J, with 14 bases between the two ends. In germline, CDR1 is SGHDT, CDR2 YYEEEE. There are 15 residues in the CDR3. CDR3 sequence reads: CASSFGGGTNNEQFF. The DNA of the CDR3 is TGTGCCAGCAGCTTTGGCGGGGGCACTAACAATGAGCAGTTCTTC.

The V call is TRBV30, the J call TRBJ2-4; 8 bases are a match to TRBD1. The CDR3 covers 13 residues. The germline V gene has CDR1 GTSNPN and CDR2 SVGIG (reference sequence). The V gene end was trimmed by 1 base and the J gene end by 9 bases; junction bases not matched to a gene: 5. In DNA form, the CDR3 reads TGTGCCTGGAGTGGGACAGGGTTGATCATTCAGTACTTC. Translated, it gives CAWSGTGLIIQYF. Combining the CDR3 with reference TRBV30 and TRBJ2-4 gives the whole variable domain SQTIHQWPATLVQPVGSPLSLECTVEGTSNPNLYWYRQAAGRGLQLLFYSVGIGQISSEVPQNLSASRPQDRQFILSSKKLLLSDSGFYLCAWSGTGLIIQYFGAGTRLSVL.

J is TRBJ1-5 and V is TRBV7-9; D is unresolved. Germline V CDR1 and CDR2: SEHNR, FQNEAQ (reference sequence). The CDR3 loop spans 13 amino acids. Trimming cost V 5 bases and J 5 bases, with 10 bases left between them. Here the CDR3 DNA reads TGTGCCAGCAGCCAAAATGGGGATCAGCCCCAGCATTTT. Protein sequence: CASSQNGDQPQHF.

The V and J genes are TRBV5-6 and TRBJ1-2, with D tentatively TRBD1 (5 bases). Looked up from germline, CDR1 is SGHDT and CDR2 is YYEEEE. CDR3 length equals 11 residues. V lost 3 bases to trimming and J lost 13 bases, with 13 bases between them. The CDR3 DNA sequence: TGTGCCAGCAGCTGGGGGGAGGCTTGCACCTTC. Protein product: CASSWGEACTF.

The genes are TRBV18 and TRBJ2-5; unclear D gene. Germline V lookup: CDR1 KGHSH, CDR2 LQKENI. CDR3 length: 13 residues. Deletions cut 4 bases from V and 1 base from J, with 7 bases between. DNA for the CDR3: TGTGCCAGCTCACAACTCTTCCAAGAGACCCAGTACTTC. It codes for CASSQLFQETQYF.

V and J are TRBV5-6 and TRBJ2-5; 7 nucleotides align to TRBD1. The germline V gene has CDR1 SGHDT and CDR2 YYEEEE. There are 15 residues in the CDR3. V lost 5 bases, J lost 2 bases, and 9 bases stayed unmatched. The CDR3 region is CASRKQGYQQETQYF. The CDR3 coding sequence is TGTGCCAGCAGGAAACAGGGGTACCAACAAGAGACCCAGTACTTC.

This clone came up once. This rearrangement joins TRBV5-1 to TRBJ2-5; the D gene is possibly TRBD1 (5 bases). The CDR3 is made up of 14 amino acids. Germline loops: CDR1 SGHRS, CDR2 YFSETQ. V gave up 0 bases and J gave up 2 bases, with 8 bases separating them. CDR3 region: CASSLVQAQETQYF. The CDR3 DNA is TGCGCCAGCAGCTTGGTACAGGCTCAAGAGACCCAGTACTTC.

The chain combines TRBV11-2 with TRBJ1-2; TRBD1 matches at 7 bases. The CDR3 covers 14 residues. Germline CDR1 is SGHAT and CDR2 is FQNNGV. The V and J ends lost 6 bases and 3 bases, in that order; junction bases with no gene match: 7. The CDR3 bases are TGTGCCAGCAGGGAGACAGGGCTTGACTATGGCTACACCTTC. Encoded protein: CASRETGLDYGYTF.

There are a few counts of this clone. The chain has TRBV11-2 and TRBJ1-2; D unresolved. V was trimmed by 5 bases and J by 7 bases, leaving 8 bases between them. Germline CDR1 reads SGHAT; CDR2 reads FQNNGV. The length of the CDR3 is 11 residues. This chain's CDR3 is CASSPGIGYTF. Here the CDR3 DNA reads TGTGCCAGCAGCCCCGGTATTGGCTACACCTTC. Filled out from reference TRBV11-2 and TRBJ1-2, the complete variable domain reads EAGVAQSPRYKIIEKRQSVAFWCNPISGHATLYWYQQILGQGPKLLIQFQNNGVVDDSQLPKDRFSAERLKGVDSTLKIQPAKLEDSAVYLCASSPGIGYTFGSGTRLTVV.

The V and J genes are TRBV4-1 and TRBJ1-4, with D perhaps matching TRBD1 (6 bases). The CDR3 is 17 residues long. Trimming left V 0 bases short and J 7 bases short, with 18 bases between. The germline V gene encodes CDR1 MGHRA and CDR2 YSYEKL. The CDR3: CASSQDGRSGQIEKLFF. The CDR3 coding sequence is TGCGCCAGCAGCCAAGATGGCAGATCGGGACAAATTGAAAAACTGTTTTTT.